These 10 T cell receptor beta chains originate from one sample sequenced in a study of blood T cell repertoires in COVID-19. The method was immunoSEQ multiplex PCR; TCRdb's version includes in-frame clones alone and lacks a portion of them. The sample contains about 33,000 clones, around 85% of which appear only once. Sequenced material: peripheral blood. The receptors were sampled from a human donor in a cohort sampled during active COVID-19.

The chain is built from TRBV11-2 and TRBJ2-7, with D unclear. V lost 8 bases to trimming and J lost 1 base, with 6 bases between them. From germline, CDR1 is SGHAT and CDR2 FQNNGV. This CDR3 has 11 amino acids. The CDR3 DNA reads TGTGCCAGCGAGATGTCCTACGAGCAGTACTTC. Its translation: CASEMSYEQYF. The whole variable domain, remainder taken from reference TRBV11-2 and TRBJ2-7, is EAGVAQSPRYKIIEKRQSVAFWCNPISGHATLYWYQQILGQGPKLLIQFQNNGVVDDSQLPKDRFSAERLKGVDSTLKIQPAKLEDSAVYLCASEMSYEQYFGPGTRLTVT.

This rearrangement joins TRBV9 to TRBJ2-1; perhaps TRBD2 as D (6 bases). The CDR3 has 15 residues. With 1 base removed from V and 1 base from J, the gap between germline ends came to 9 bases. The germline gives CDR1 SGDLS, CDR2 YYNGEE. CDR3 coding DNA: TGTGCCAGCAGCGTACTCGGGAGTTCCTACAATGAGCAGTTCTTC. The encoded protein is CASSVLGSSYNEQFF.

J is TRBJ2-7 and V is TRBV18, with 9 positions matching TRBD2. Germline lookup yields CDR1 KGHSH and CDR2 LQKENI. J was trimmed by 5 bases and V by 3 bases; bases with no gene match: 5. The CDR3 loop spans 14 amino acids. The CDR3 DNA follows: TGTGCCAGCTCACCGGGACTAGCTCGGGACGAGCAGTACTTC. This gives the protein CASSPGLARDEQYF.

The table lists this clone with a count of one. CDR3 nucleotides: TGTGCCAGCAGCCGATTGGGACTAGCGGGAGGGCTTTTCTACAATGAGCAGTTCTTC. Protein: CASSRLGLAGGLFYNEQFF. The rearrangement links TRBV14 to TRBJ2-1, with 16 bases matching TRBD2. J was trimmed by 3 bases and V by 4 bases; bases with no gene match: 9. This CDR3 is 19 amino acids long. CDR1 and CDR2 (germline): SGHDN, FVKESK.

V is TRBV12-3 or TRBV12-4 and J is TRBJ2-1; 9 nucleotides agree with TRBD1. The CDR3 length is 13 residues. J gave up 7 bases and V 6 bases, and 4 bases lay outside the gene matches. The CDR3 region is CASRGQGSNEQFF. CDR3 sequence (DNA): TGTGCCAGCAGGGGACAGGGTTCAAATGAGCAGTTCTTC.

The genes are TRBV2 and TRBJ1-3, with 7 bases identical to TRBD1. The CDR3 extends over 16 amino acids. V shed 5 bases, J shed 1 base, and the junction held 8 bases outside the gene matches. Germline assignment: CDR1 SNHLY and CDR2 FYNNEI. The CDR3 reads CASSRQGMASGNTIYF. The DNA for the CDR3 is TGTGCCAGCAGTAGACAGGGAATGGCTTCTGGAAACACCATATATTTT.

The chain recombines TRBV6-4 with TRBJ2-1; 8 nucleotides align to TRBD2. Trimming cost V 3 bases and J 7 bases; bases outside gene matches: 5. This CDR3 has 14 amino acids. The germline gives CDR1 MRHNA, CDR2 SNTAGT. The CDR3 reads CASSELAETNEQFF. For the CDR3, the DNA is TGTGCCAGCAGTGAACTAGCGGAAACGAATGAGCAGTTCTTC.

This sequence joins TRBV5-6 and TRBJ2-2; D is undetermined. This CDR3 is built from 12 residues. Germline V gene lookup returns CDR1 SGHDT and CDR2 YYEEEE. The V and J ends lost 0 bases and 6 bases respectively, with 3 bases between them. The chain's CDR3 is CASSLEPGELFF. CDR3 bases: TGTGCCAGCAGCTTGGAGCCCGGGGAGCTGTTTTTT.

V usage is TRBV27 and J usage is TRBJ1-4; no clear D gene. Germline V lookup: CDR1 MNHEY, CDR2 SMNVEV (reference sequence). The CDR3 runs to 14 residues. Trimming pared 3 bases from V and 2 bases from J, leaving 7 bases between. CDR3 protein: CASSLSWTNEKLFF. In DNA, the CDR3 is TGTGCCAGCAGTTTGAGCTGGACTAATGAAAAACTGTTTTTT.

This chain links TRBV7-8 with TRBJ2-7, with D tentatively TRBD2 (6 bases). This CDR3 region has 16 residues. The germline V gene has CDR1 SGHVS and CDR2 FQNEAQ. With 1 base removed from V and 5 bases from J, the gap between germline ends came to 18 bases. CDR3 nucleotide sequence: TGTGCCAGCAGCTTAGAAGGGACTCCGCACGGAAACGAGCAGTACTTC. Translated, it gives CASSLEGTPHGNEQYF.